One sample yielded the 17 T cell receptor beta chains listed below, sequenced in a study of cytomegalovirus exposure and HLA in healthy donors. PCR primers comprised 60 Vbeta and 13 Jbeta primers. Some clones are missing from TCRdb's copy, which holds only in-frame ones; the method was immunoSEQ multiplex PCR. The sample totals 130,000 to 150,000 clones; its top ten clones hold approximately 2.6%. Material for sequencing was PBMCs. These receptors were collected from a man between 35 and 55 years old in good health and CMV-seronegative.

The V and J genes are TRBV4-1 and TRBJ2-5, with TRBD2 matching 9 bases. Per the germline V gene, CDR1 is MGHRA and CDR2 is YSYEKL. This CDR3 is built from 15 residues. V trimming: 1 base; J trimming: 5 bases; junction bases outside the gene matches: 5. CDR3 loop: CASSQVLAGWETQYF. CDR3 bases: TGCGCCAGCAGCCAAGTGCTAGCGGGGTGGGAGACCCAGTACTTC.

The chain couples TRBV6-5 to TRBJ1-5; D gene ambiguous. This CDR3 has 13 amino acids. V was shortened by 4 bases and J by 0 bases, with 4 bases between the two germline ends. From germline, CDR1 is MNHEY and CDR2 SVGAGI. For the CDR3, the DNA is TGTGCCAGCAGTTTAGTTAGCAATCAGCCCCAGCATTTT. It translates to CASSLVSNQPQHF.

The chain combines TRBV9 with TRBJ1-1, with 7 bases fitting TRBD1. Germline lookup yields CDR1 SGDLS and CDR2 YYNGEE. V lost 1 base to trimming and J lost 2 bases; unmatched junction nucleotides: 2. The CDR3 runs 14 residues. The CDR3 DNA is TGTGCCAGCAGCGTACGGGACAGAAACACTGAAGCTTTCTTT. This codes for CASSVRDRNTEAFF.

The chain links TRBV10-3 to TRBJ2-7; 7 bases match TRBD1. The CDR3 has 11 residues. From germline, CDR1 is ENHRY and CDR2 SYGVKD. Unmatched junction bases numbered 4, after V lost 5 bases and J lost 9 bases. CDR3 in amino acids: CAISTGERQYF. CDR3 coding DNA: TGTGCCATCAGTACAGGGGAGAGGCAGTACTTC.

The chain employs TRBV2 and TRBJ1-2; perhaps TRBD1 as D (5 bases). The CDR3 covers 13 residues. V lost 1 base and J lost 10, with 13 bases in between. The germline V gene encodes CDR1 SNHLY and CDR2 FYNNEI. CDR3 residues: CASSEVGRDDYTF. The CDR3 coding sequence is TGTGCCAGCAGTGAAGTGGGCAGGGATGACTACACCTTC.

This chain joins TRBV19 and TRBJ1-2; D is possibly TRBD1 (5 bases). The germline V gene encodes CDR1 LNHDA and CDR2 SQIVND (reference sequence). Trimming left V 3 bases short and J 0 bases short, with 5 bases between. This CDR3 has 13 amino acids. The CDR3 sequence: CASSMTANYGYTF. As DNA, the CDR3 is TGTGCCAGTAGTATGACAGCTAACTATGGCTACACCTTC.

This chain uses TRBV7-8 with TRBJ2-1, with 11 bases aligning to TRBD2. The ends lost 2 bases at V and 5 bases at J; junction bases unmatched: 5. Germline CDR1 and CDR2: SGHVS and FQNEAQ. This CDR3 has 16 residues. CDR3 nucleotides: TGTGCCAGCAGCTTATGGCTAGCGGGGGGTCACAATGAGCAGTTCTTC. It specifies CASSLWLAGGHNEQFF.

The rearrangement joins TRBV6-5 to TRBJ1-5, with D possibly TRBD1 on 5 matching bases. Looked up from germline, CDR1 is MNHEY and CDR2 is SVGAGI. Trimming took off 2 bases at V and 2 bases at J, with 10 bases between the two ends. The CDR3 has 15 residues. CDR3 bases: TGTGCCAGCAGTTACACCAGACAGCGCAATCAGCCCCAGCATTTT. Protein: CASSYTRQRNQPQHF.

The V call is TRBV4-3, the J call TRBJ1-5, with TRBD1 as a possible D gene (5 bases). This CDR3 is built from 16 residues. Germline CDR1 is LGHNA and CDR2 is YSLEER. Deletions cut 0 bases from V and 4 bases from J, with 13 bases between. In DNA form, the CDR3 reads TGCGCCAGCAGCCAAGATATCAGGAAGGGGAATCAGCCCCAGCATTTT. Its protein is CASSQDIRKGNQPQHF.

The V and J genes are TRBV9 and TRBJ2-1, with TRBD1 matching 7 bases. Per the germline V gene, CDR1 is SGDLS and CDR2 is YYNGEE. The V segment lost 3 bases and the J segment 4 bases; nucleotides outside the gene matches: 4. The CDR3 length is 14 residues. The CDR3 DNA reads TGTGCCAGCAGCGGTGGGACAGATTACAATGAGCAGTTCTTC. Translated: CASSGGTDYNEQFF.

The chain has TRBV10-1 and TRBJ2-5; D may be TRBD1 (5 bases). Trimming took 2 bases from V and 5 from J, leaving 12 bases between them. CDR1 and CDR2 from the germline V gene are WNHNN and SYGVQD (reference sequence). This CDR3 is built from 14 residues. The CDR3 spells CASSEGRSGETQYF. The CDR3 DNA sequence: TGCGCCAGCAGTGAGGGCCGATCAGGGGAGACCCAGTACTTC.

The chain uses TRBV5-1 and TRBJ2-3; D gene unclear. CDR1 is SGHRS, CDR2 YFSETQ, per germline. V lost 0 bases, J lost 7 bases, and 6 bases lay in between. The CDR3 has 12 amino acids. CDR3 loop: CASSLDSNTQYF. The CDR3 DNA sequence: TGCGCCAGCAGCTTGGACAGCAATACGCAGTATTTT.

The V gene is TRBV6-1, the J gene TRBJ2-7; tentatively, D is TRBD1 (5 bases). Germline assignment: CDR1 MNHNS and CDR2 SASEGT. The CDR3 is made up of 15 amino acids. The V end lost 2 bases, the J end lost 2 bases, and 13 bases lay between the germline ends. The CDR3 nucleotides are TGTGCCAGCAGTGAACGTATTGACAGAGCCTACGAGCAGTACTTC. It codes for CASSERIDRAYEQYF.

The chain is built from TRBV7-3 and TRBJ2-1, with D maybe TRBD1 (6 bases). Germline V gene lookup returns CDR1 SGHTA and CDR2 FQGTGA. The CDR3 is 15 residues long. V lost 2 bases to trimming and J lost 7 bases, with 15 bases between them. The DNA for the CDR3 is TGTGCCAGCAGCTTAGGGCTACTAGGGGGAAATGAGCAGTTCTTC. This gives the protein CASSLGLLGGNEQFF.

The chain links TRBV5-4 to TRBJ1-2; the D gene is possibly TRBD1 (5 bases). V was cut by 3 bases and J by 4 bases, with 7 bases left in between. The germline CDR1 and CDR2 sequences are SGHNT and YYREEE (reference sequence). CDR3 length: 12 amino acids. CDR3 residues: CASSSDSYGYTF. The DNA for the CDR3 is TGTGCCAGCAGCTCCGACAGCTATGGCTACACCTTC.

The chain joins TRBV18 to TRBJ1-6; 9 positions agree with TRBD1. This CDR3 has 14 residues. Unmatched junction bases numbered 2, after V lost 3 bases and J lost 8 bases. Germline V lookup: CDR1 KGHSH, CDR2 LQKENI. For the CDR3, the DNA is TGTGCCAGCTCACCCGACAGGGGGTATTCACCCCTCCACTTT. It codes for CASSPDRGYSPLHF.

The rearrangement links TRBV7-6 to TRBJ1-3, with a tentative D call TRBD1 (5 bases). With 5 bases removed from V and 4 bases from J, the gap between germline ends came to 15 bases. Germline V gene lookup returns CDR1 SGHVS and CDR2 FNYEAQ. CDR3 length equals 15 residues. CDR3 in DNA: TGTGCCAGCAGCACCCGACAGAATGGGGGAAACACCATATATTTT. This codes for CASSTRQNGGNTIYF.